This T cell receptor beta chain was captured in a study of radiotherapy plus CTLA-4 blockade in lung cancer. Some clones are missing from TCRdb's copy, which holds only in-frame ones; the method was immunoSEQ multiplex PCR. The sample yields roughly 53,000 clones, under 85% seen once. Trimming removed 0 bases at V and 3 bases at J, with 7 bases between. The germline gives CDR1 SGDLS, CDR2 YYNGEE. This CDR3 is built from 14 residues. Ipilimumab-mediated CTLA-4 blockade plus focal radiation was given to patients having chemo-refractory metastatic non-small-cell lung cancer. The sample holds a few counts of this clone.

The chain employs TRBV9 and TRBJ1-5; D gene uncertain. The sequenced sample was peripheral blood, obtained from a patient treated with radiotherapy plus ipilimumab. The receptor was isolated from a human donor with non-small cell lung cancer who had a partial response to radiotherapy plus ipilimumab. The CDR3, as DNA: TGTGCCAGCAGCGTAGGAGGGATCAATCAGCCCCAGCATTTT. As protein: CASSVGGINQPQHF.